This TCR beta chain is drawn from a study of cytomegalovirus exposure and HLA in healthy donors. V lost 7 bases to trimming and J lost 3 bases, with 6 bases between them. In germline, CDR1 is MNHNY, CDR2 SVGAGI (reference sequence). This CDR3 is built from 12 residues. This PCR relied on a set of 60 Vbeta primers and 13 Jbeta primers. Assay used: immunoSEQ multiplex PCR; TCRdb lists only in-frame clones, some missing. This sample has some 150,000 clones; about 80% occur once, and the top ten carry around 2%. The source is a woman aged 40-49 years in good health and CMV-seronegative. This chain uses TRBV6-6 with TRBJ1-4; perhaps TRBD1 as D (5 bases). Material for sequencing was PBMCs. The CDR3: CASNRPNEKLFF. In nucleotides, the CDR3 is TGTGCCAGCAACAGGCCTAATGAAAAACTGTTTTTT.